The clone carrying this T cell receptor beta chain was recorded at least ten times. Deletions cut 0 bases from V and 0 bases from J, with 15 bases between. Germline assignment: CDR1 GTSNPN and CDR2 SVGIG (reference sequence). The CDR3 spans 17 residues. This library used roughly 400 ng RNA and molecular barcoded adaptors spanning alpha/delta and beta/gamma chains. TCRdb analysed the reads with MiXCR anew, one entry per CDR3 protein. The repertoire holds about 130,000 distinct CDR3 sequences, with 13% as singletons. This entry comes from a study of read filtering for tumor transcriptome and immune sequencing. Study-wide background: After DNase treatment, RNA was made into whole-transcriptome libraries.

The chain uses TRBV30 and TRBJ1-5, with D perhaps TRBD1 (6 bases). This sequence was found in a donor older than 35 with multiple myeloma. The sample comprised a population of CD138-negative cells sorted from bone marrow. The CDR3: CAWSVPTGQYSNQPQHF. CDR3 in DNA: TGTGCCTGGAGTGTCCCGACGGGACAATATAGCAATCAGCCCCAGCATTTT.